These 13 T cell receptor beta chains were all obtained from the same sample, sequenced in a study of shared clonotypes between healthy human individuals. Generated by immunoSEQ multiplex PCR, the TCRdb table keeps only in-frame clones and is missing some. The sample yields millions of clones, around nine tenths seen once. Sequencing input: naive CD4+ T cells sorted from blood. Subset defined: CD45RA+ positively selected. The receptors come from a man younger than 30 in good health.

A single count supports this clone. The chain joins TRBV7-2 to TRBJ1-6; D remains ambiguous. This CDR3 has 13 amino acids. Trimming removed 5 bases at V and 7 bases at J, with 9 bases between. Germline CDR1 and CDR2: SGHTA and FQGNSA. CDR3 coding DNA: TGTGCCAGCAGCCCTAAACACAATTCACCCCTCCACTTT. This encodes CASSPKHNSPLHF.

The chain carries TRBV2 and TRBJ2-7; D remains unclear. The length of the CDR3 is 14 residues. The germline V and J ends were trimmed by 1 base and 7 bases, with 14 bases remaining between them. The germline CDR1 and CDR2 sequences are SNHLY and FYNNEI. The CDR3 reads CASSEVSVYREQYF. DNA for the CDR3: TGTGCCAGCAGTGAAGTAAGCGTTTATAGGGAGCAGTACTTC.

The chain couples TRBV10-2 to TRBJ2-5; maybe TRBD1 (5 bases). Trimming removed 7 bases at V and 3 bases at J, with 18 bases between. The germline gives CDR1 WSHSY, CDR2 SAAADI. There are 15 residues in the CDR3. The CDR3 region has the DNA TGCGCCAGCAATGACAATTGGGGCATCGAAGAGACCCAGTACTTC. Translating gives CASNDNWGIEETQYF.

Here the CDR3 reads CASSDSPGPYSNQPQHF. The DNA of the CDR3 is TGTGCCAGCAGCGACAGTCCAGGCCCCTATAGCAATCAGCCCCAGCATTTT. The chain carries TRBV5-4 and TRBJ1-5, with a tentative D call TRBD1 (5 bases). Germline CDR1 is SGHNT and CDR2 is YYREEE (reference sequence). The CDR3 spans 17 residues. Deletions cut 4 bases from V and 0 bases from J, with 17 bases between.

CDR3: CASRQTGGGQPQHF. CDR3 sequence (DNA): TGTGCCAGCAGGCAAACAGGGGGAGGCCAGCCCCAGCATTTT. The chain has TRBV6-6 and TRBJ1-5, with 8 bases matching TRBD1. The length of the CDR3 is 14 residues. The V gene's germline CDR1 is MNHNY and CDR2 SVGAGI (reference sequence). V gave up 6 bases and J gave up 7 bases; unmatched junction bases: 8.

The V call is TRBV7-8, the J call TRBJ2-3, with TRBD2 matching over 10 bases. The CDR3 consists of 15 residues. V shed 5 bases and J 1 base; nucleotides not matched to a gene: 3. CDR1 and CDR2 (germline): SGHVS, FQNEAQ. The CDR3 is CASSRGLAGTDTQYF. CDR3 bases: TGTGCCAGCAGCAGAGGACTAGCGGGCACAGATACGCAGTATTTT.

The CDR3 bases are TGTGCCAGCAGTACCTCGGGGGCCTCTGGAAACACCATATATTTT. Its protein product is CASSTSGASGNTIYF. This rearrangement joins TRBV6-5 to TRBJ1-3; tentatively, D is TRBD1 (6 bases). The V gene lost 5 bases and the J gene lost 0 bases, with 11 bases spanning the gap. This CDR3 is 15 amino acids long. The germline V gene encodes CDR1 MNHEY and CDR2 SVGAGI.

This clone was recorded only once. The junction departs from the called germline gene at one end, perhaps through a read error. This chain links TRBV7-7 with TRBJ2-5; D might be TRBD1 or TRBD2, each matching 6 bases. The CDR3 is 14 residues long. Germline V CDR1 and CDR2: SSHAT, FNYEAQ (reference sequence). CDR3 protein: CASSPSGAVETQYF. The CDR3 DNA follows: TGTGCTAGCAGCCCATCGGGGGCGGTGGAGACCCAGTACTTC.

The chain couples TRBV6-5 to TRBJ2-1, with TRBD2 matching 10 bases. This CDR3 contains 15 residues. After removal of 6 bases from V and 7 bases from J, the junction contained 9 bases not matched to a gene. Germline-derived CDR1 and CDR2 are MNHEY and SVGAGI. CDR3 residues: CASRERGGLRNEQFF. CDR3 DNA sequence: TGTGCCAGCAGGGAGCGGGGGGGCCTGAGGAATGAGCAGTTCTTC.

As to this clone: Other DNA variants within this sample encode the same CDR3. The V gene is TRBV5-1, the J gene TRBJ1-3; D is unclear. The CDR3 consists of 15 residues. Germline V gene data show CDR1 as SGHRS and CDR2 as YFSETQ. The V and J ends lost 0 bases and 0 bases respectively, with 7 bases between them. The CDR3 here is CASSLGSSSGNTIYF. The DNA of the CDR3 is TGCGCCAGCAGCTTGGGCTCAAGCTCTGGAAACACCATATATTTT.

The chain combines TRBV27 with TRBJ1-2; D might be TRBD1 (5 bases). The length of the CDR3 is 14 residues. Per the germline V gene, CDR1 is MNHEY and CDR2 is SMNVEV (reference sequence). The V end lost 6 bases, the J end lost 7 bases, and 18 bases lay between the germline ends. CDR3 sequence reads: CASRPPGSLGGYTF. The CDR3 DNA is TGTGCCAGCAGACCTCCAGGGTCTCTAGGTGGCTACACCTTC.

J is TRBJ2-5 and V is TRBV11-2; 14 nucleotides match TRBD2. V lost 5 bases and J lost 5; bases outside the gene matches: 10. Germline CDR1 SGHAT, CDR2 FQNNGV. The CDR3 length is 17 residues. CDR3 DNA sequence: TGTGCCAGCAGCCTACAGGGACTAGCGGGAGAGATGGAGACCCAGTACTTC. Its translation: CASSLQGLAGEMETQYF.

V and J are TRBV10-1 and TRBJ2-7; a possible D gene is TRBD2 (5 bases). V was shortened by 7 bases and J by 2 bases, with 18 bases between the two germline ends. CDR1 and CDR2 from the germline V gene are WNHNN and SYGVQD (reference sequence). There are 15 residues in the CDR3. The CDR3 is CASNLPLDSTYEQYF. The CDR3 coding sequence is TGCGCCAGCAACCTACCCCTGGACTCAACCTACGAGCAGTACTTC.